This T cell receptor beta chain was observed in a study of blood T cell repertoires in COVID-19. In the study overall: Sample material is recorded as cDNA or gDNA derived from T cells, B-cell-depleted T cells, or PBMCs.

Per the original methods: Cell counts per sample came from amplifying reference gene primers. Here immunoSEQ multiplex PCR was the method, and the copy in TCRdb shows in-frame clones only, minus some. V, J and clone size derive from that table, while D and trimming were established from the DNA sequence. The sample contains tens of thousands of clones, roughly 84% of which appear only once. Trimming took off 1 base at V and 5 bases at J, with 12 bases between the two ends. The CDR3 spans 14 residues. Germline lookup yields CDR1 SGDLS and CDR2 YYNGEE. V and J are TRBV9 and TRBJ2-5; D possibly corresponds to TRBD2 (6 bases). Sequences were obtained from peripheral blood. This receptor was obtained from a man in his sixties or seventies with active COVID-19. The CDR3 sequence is CASSVYGSGETQYF. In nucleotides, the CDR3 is TGTGCCAGCAGCGTATACGGGAGCGGGGAGACCCAGTACTTC. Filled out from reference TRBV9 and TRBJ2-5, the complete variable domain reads DSGVTQTPKHLITATGQRVTLRCSPRSGDLSVYWYQQSLDQGLQFLIQYYNGEERAKGNILERFSAQQFPDLHSELNLSSLELGDSALYFCASSVYGSGETQYFGPGTRLLVL.